This note documents a single T cell receptor (beta chain) sequence. Original processing methods: Quantification of nucleated cells was approximated via reference gene primer amplification. The repertoire was sequenced with immunoSEQ multiplex PCR; TCRdb's copy has only in-frame clones and lacks some. V, J and clone size derive from that table, while D and trimming were established from the DNA sequence. The top ten clones hold roughly 9.8% of a sample with about 250,000 clones, about 80% of them seen once. This entry is derived from a study of blood T cell repertoires in COVID-19. For the study at large: Sites across the United States, Italy and Spain contributed samples from acute and convalescent COVID-19. The cDNA or gDNA used as material had been derived from T cells, B-cell-depleted T cells, or PBMCs.

The source of this sequence is an elderly man with acute or convalescent COVID-19. Sequences were obtained from peripheral blood.

The CDR3 coding sequence is TGTGCCAGCAGGGGCAGGGAGGGCAATCAGCCCCAGCATTTT. It codes for CASRGREGNQPQHF. V usage is TRBV6-5 and J usage is TRBJ1-5, with TRBD1 as a possible D gene (5 bases). The length of the CDR3 is 14 residues. Germline V CDR1 and CDR2: MNHEY, SVGAGI. The V end lost 6 bases, the J end lost 2 bases, and 11 bases lay between the germline ends.